The present T cell receptor beta chain was sequenced within a study of vaccination effects on CD4 cells after COVID-19. Sequencing followed a ViraFEST assay step that expanded antigen-specific CD4+ T cells with viral peptide pools. Cells that had been cultured for approximately eleven days were the source of isolated CD4+ T cells. Nucleocapsid antibody tests were negative, and the vaccine recipients had no prior SARS-CoV-2 infection. Clones were read by immunoSEQ multiplex PCR, and TCRdb kept only the in-frame ones, dropping some. This sample has about 43,000 clones, with roughly 79% found just once. This clone was counted only a few times. Its cognate antigen is unknown. Specimen: CD4+ T cells from PBMCs cultured with SARS-CoV-2 spike peptides, collected before COVID-19 vaccination. The source is a human donor who received a COVID-19 vaccine.

Here the CDR3 reads CASSLTGQGEMNTEAFF. CDR3 bases: TGCGCCAGCAGCCTAACCGGACAGGGAGAAATGAACACTGAAGCTTTCTTT. The gene calls are TRBV4-1 and TRBJ1-1, with 8 bases matching TRBD1. The CDR3 spans 17 residues. Germline CDR1 reads MGHRA; CDR2 reads YSYEKL. Trimming took 4 bases from V and 0 from J; bases not matched to a gene: 10.